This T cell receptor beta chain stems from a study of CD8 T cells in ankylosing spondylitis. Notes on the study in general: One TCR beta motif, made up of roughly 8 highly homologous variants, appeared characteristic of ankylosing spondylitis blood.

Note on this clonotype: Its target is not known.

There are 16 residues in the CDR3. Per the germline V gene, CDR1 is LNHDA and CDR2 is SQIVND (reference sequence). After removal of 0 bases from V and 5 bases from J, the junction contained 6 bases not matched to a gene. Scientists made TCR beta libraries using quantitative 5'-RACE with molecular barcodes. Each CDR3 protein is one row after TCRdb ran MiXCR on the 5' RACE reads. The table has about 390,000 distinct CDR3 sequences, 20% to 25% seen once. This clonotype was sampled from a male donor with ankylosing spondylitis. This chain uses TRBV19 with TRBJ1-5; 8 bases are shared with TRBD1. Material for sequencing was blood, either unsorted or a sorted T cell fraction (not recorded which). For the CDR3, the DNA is TGTGCCAGTAGTATAGAGCGGACAGGGAAATATCAGCCCCAGCATTTT. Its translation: CASSIERTGKYQPQHF. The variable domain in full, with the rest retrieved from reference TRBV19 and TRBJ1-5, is DGGITQSPKYLFRKEGQNVTLSCEQNLNHDAMYWYRQDPGQGLRLIYYSQIVNDFQKGDIAEGYSVSREKKESFPLTVTSAQKNPTAFYLCASSIERTGKYQPQHFGDGTRLSIL.